This T cell receptor (beta chain) was recorded in a study of CD8 T cells in Susac syndrome. This CDR3 comprises 14 residues. Trimming shortened V by 5 bases and J by 4 bases, and 17 bases separated the two germline ends. Germline assignment: CDR1 SQVTM and CDR2 ANQGSEA. With random hexamers, roughly 0.5 to 1 ug RNA was reverse transcribed. Multiplex PCR with immunoSEQ amplified the TCR beta CDR3 across 54 Vbeta and 13 Jbeta. Each CDR3 protein is one row after TCRdb ran MiXCR on the immunoSEQ multiplex PCR reads. The sample holds 180,000 or so distinct CDR3 sequences, nearly 95% seen once. Only one count was recorded for this clonotype.

J is TRBJ1-1 and V is TRBV29-1; D may be TRBD1 (5 bases). The clonotype comes from a human donor with multiple sclerosis. Source material: CD4+ T cells from PBMCs. CDR3 sequence (DNA): TGCAGCGTTCAACAAAGTCAGGGTGGCACTGAAGCTTTCTTT. Amino acids: CSVQQSQGGTEAFF.